The present TCR beta chain was sequenced within a study of T-cell memory formation after mild COVID-19. MiXCR was run by TCRdb on the 5' RACE reads, yielding one entry per CDR3 protein. The repertoire holds 350,000 to 450,000 distinct CDR3 sequences, approximately 20% seen once, with 7.5% to 10% in the top ten. Germline V gene sequence: CDR1 SGHRS, CDR2 YFSETQ. V lost 2 bases and J lost 6, with 14 bases in between. This CDR3 has 14 residues. This TCR was recovered from an adult woman who had mild COVID-19 (a few samples of this study predate the infection). Cell type and time point are not known. Sequenced: PBMCs or a T cell subset sorted from them (not recorded which). The chain is built from TRBV5-1 and TRBJ1-1; D is possibly TRBD1 (6 bases). CDR3 coding DNA: TGCGCCAGCAGCTTATTCTTAGGGGGGCCTGAAGCTTTCTTT. It is translated as CASSLFLGGPEAFF.